This T cell receptor beta chain was captured by sequencing in a study of blood T cell repertoires in COVID-19. V lost 6 bases and J lost 2; bases outside the gene matches: 3. Per the germline V gene, CDR1 is MNHEY and CDR2 is SMNVEV (reference sequence). CDR3 length: 14 amino acids. Repertoires were generated with immunoSEQ multiplex PCR, while TCRdb's copy carries only in-frame clones and drops some. The data show a few hundred thousand clones, about 88% seen once. The gene calls are TRBV27 and TRBJ1-3; TRBD1 agrees at 8 bases. This receptor was identified in a woman aged 55 to 70 with acute or convalescent COVID-19. Sequenced material: peripheral blood. In DNA, the CDR3 is TGTGCCAGCAGCGACAGGGGAGCTGGAAACACCATATATTTT. Its protein product is CASSDRGAGNTIYF.